The following is a T cell receptor beta chain sequence with its context. Its antigen is unknown. No base-level quality is on record; no much larger clone is a single base apart. The source of the sample is a study of cytomegalovirus exposure and HLA in healthy donors (dated by TCRdb to 2016 to 2017). With regard to the full study: In an earlier analysis of under 750 of the donors, less than 350 Gb of sequence data and 90 million to 130 million unique TCR beta sequences from roughly 200 million T cells were reported. To predict cytomegalovirus infection status, the study brought together high-throughput TCR immunosequencing, statistical association of individual TCRs with disease status, and machine learning. The later analysis used no new phenotypic data to find candidate immune exposures, relying instead on TCR beta sequences and their occurrence across donors. Across some 400 genotyped donors of the cohort, an average of about 220,000 unique TCR beta nucleotide sequences per donor were sequenced, and about a sixth of those sequences were non-productive. The aim of the study was to test whether cataloging public T cell receptors could identify signatures of past pathogen exposure. Besides the first cohort of roughly 640 subjects, a separate validation cohort made up of 120 or so different subjects was used. In an earlier analysis of about 590 of the donors, high-throughput TCR beta sequencing was used to judge whether each TCR beta V gene segment behaved as functional or pseudogenic. Typing coverage differed by locus: A, B, C, DRB1 and DQB1 were typed in roughly 620-630 donors, DQA1 in about 510, DPA1 in 600 to 610, and DPB1 in approximately 450. HLA typing covered class I and class II loci at four-digit resolution. Around 330 gigabases of sequencing data and 70 million to 100 million unique TCR sequences made up an early release that covered some 640 HLA-typed donors. The T cell repertoires of roughly 660 subjects were profiled by immunosequencing and related to cytomegalovirus serostatus. In a later genetic analysis, genome-wide SNP genotypes for about 55% of the roughly 670 donors were used, and that subset was treated as a discovery cohort. Roughly five DR-DQ haplotypes were handled as single units for association and clustering, since linkage in the cohort was strong. Among the roughly 410 genotyped donors, more than 70% belonged to the genetic ancestry cluster associated with self-reported Caucasian donors. Every repertoire in the discovery cohort had been generated on one and the same sequencing platform. Donor age, sex, ethnicity and CMV serostatus were collected together with the repertoire data. A later analysis re-analyzed previously published TCR beta repertoires from roughly 630 donors and added high-resolution HLA genotyping to study TCR occurrence patterns. The full study reports these points: Compared with the roughly 700-donor mean, donors in an Asian-associated ancestry cluster had fewer N-insertions in productive TCRs, according to a later genetic analysis. Cytomegalovirus status was reported to be diagnosed by the classifier with high specificity and sensitivity in both the original and validation cohorts. In a later analysis, HLA-associated TCR beta chains were found to be more clonally expanded and to have lower generation probabilities than equally common non-associated chains. Because HLA typing was missing for some donors at each locus, association tests included only the typed subset. A cluster of highly shared sequence variants was judged likely to represent a technical artifact of the sequencing pipeline. Because counts were too low, roughly 18 rarely observed V segments, including chromosome 9 orphons, were left out of the earlier analysis of some 640 of the donors. Most TCR sequences were observed very rarely across donors, whereas some public TCRs were present in many individuals. Correlated functional status among segregating V segments might be attributable to linkage disequilibrium, but an unknown experimental factor could not be ruled out. Assigning TCR associations to individual alleles was difficult when HLA alleles, especially DR and DQ, strongly co-occurred. For the cohort, immune exposure information was limited to CMV serostatus. Sequencing depth was assumed to be roughly uniform across donors in the presence/absence analyses, though that assumption may not hold. In a later analysis, most CMV-associated TCR beta chains were found to appear HLA-restricted, with HLA associations seemingly driven largely by CMV exposure. In a later analysis, TCR association rates were found to vary across HLA loci, with the most associated TCRs seen for DRB1 alleles and the fewest for HLA-C alleles. A further reported finding was that TCR beta sequences accurately predicted the HLA-A and HLA-B alleles for most subjects in the first cohort. In an earlier analysis of some 640 of the donors, most TCR beta V segments were observed in productive rearrangements about 90% or about 30% of the time, broadly matching IMGT annotations. In vitro tests confirmed that a few of the cytomegalovirus-associated TCR beta chains recognize cytomegalovirus antigens. The authors suggested that the approach could potentially be generalized to other disease states and immunological phenotypes. At a false discovery rate of 0.05, a later analysis linked 16,000 or so TCR beta sequences to specific HLA alleles. Only TCR beta chains were sequenced in this cohort, and the absence of alpha or paired-chain data limited detectable features. A total of roughly 160 TCR beta chains were listed by the study as associated with cytomegalovirus. Some IMGT-functional V segments, including TRBV6-2 and TRBV6-3, could not be told apart with the 87-base-pair reads, so those segments were excluded. In a later analysis, several top co-occurrence clusters were reported to appear linked to parvovirus B19, influenza, CMV and Epstein-Barr virus. An association between a missense DCLRE1C variant and V-gene and J-gene trimming of TCR beta chains was found in a later genetic analysis and replicated in an independent cohort.

In total, just over 650 healthy bone marrow donors made up the cohort. At the time of sampling, every cohort member was nominally healthy, though immune exposures that went unrecorded were likely present. The donor was CMV seronegative and belonged to the group of more than 300 seronegative cohort members. Each donor provided a peripheral blood sample, and peripheral blood mononuclear cells were used for TCR beta sequencing. The Qiagen DNeasy Blood Extraction Kit was used to extract genomic DNA from the blood cell samples. Libraries were prepared through the immunoSEQ multiplex PCR assay. The multiplex PCR relied on a mix of 60 forward primers for TCR Vbeta segments and 13 reverse primers for TCR Jbeta segments. Amplification of the CDR3 region of rearranged TCR beta genes was performed with a multiplex PCR assay on genomic DNA. Amplified TCR beta libraries were sequenced as 87-base-pair reads on the Illumina HiSeq System. In the paper's pipeline: In a later analysis, some 80 million unique TCR beta chains were counted across the 650 to 750 repertoires, and roughly 11 million of these chains were shared by at least two donors. To remove PCR and sequencing errors, raw reads were error-corrected and collapsed into unique sequences using a nearest-neighbor algorithm that merged closely related sequences. CDR3 sequences were aligned to IMGT reference sequences to assign V, D and J gene segments. For a sequence to be retained, at least a six-nucleotide match to both a V gene segment and a J gene segment was required. A rearrangement counted as productive if the CDR3 had no stop codons and remained in frame with V and J, and every other rearrangement counted as non-productive. Following IMGT convention, CDR3 was defined as the stretch from the second conserved V-encoded cysteine up to the conserved J-encoded phenylalanine. The earlier analysis of about 530 of the donors excluded any sequence lacking an unambiguous match to a single V gene segment. In an earlier analysis of more than 500 of the donors, a V segment was called functional when productive rearrangements were above 56.7%, and segregating when the standard deviation between donors exceeded 5%. A statistical classification framework was built to diagnose cytomegalovirus status from the catalog of TCR beta chain sequences. A later analysis assigned V and J genes by comparing TCR nucleotide sequences with IMGT/GENE-DB human TR gene sequences. In a later analysis, CDR3 sequences and most-parsimonious VDJ recombination scenarios were assigned using the TCRdist pipeline. A later analysis defined each TCR beta chain by its CDR3 amino acid sequence plus V-gene family, and excluded reads lacking a unique V-gene family. A later analysis removed 600 or so highly shared, low-generation-probability nucleotide sequences to deal with suspected cross-contamination and a sequencing artifact. In a later analysis, a clonal expansion index for each public chain was calculated from normalized within-repertoire ranks of inferred template counts. Generation probabilities in a later analysis came from a VDJ recombination model fitted to out-of-frame rearrangements, and those results were checked against IGoR. In a later analysis, hypergeometric tests were used to score TCR-TCR, TCR-HLA and TCR-CMV co-occurrence, with a repertoire-size bias correction applied to TCR pairs. To estimate false discovery rates, a later analysis permuted the HLA or CMV assignments 20 times. In a later analysis, co-occurring TCRs were grouped with DBSCAN, and TCRdist sequence similarity was added when clustering was performed within HLA-allele-positive subsets. Co-occurrence clustering excluded repertoires with fewer than 30,000 or more than 120,000 public chains, plus five with anomalous nucleotide sharing. Drawn from immuneACCESS, this table holds only the in-frame rearrangements with V and J called that TCRdb kept. Clones are partly lost; checked studies trace under half to an unresolved V gene and leave the rest unexplained. D and trimming were read from the DNA, whereas the V and J calls and clone size are those reported in that table. In this sample the table shows some 200,000 clones, approximately 88% of which occur a single time. Of the sample, approximately 0.71% is held by the ten largest clones.

The germline V gene specifies SGHVS as CDR1 and FQNEAQ as CDR2. The cysteine opens and the phenylalanine closes a CDR3 of 15 amino acids. Solely the CDR3 DNA is kept, with 45 bases framed from the first base. V and J are truncated by 0 bases and 2 bases respectively, leaving an intervening sequence of 10 bases. Here the chain combines TRBV7-8 and TRBJ2-5; the D region possibly corresponds to TRBD1 (6 bases align). The source material was PBMCs. The receptor comes from a boy aged 2-15 years in good health and CMV-seronegative. The CDR3 region: CASSLASGEQETQYF. In nucleotides, the sequence is TGTGCCAGCAGCTTAGCTTCAGGGGAACAAGAGACCCAGTACTTC.